This T cell receptor (beta chain) was sequenced during a study of cytomegalovirus exposure and HLA in healthy donors. Study findings and constraints: Most CMV-associated TCR beta chains were later found to appear HLA-restricted.

Germline lookup yields CDR1 SNHLY and CDR2 FYNNEI. V was trimmed by 5 bases and J by 1 base, leaving 12 bases between them. This CDR3 region has 15 residues. A word on this clone: The antigen remains undetermined.

The PCR employed 60 Vbeta primers together with 13 Jbeta primers. In the study's own analysis: Approximately 10 million shared chains were among around 80 million unique TCR beta chains counted in a later analysis. The table came from immunoSEQ multiplex PCR; TCRdb's copy has only in-frame clones and leaves some out. V, J and clone size are those of that table, while D and trimming were read from the DNA. Found here are approximately 80,000 clones, about four fifths of them singletons; the top ten hold around 4.3%. This TCR came from a man in his 60s in good health and CMV-seronegative. The rearrangement joins TRBV2 to TRBJ1-3, with D maybe TRBD1 (6 bases). The sample was PBMCs. In DNA, the CDR3 is TGTGCCAGCAGTTTCCCCCAGGGGTCTGGAAACACCATATATTTT. Encoded protein: CASSFPQGSGNTIYF. The whole variable domain, filled in from reference TRBV2 and TRBJ1-3, reads EPEVTQTPSHQVTQMGQEVILRCVPISNHLYFYWYRQILGQKVEFLVSFYNNEISEKSEIFDDQFSVERPDGSNFTLKIRSTKLEDSAMYFCASSFPQGSGNTIYFGEGSWLTVV.